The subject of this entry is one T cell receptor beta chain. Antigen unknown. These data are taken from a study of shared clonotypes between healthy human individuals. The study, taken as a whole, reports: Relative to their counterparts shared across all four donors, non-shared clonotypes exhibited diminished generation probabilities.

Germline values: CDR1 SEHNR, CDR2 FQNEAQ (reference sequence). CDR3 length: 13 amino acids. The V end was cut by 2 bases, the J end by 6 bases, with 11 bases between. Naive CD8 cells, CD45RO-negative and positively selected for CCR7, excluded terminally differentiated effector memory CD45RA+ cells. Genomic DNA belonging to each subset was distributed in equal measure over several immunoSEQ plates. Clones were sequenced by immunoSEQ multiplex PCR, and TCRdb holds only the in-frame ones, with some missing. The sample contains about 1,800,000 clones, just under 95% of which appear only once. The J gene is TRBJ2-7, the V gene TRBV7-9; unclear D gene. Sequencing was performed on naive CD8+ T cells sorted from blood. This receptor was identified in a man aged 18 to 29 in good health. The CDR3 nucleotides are TGTGCCAGCAGCTTAAGTTCCGCGAGCGAGCAGTACTTC. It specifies CASSLSSASEQYF.